This is a list of T cell receptor beta chains from one sample in a study of T cell responses to AZD1222 COVID-19 vaccine. Only in-frame clones appear in the TCRdb table, and some are missing; sequencing was by immunoSEQ multiplex PCR. Here the sample spans 30,000 to 50,000 clones, 88% being singletons. The sequencing used peripheral blood, collected 28 days after the second dose of the MenACWY control vaccine. All receptors come from an adult who received the MenACWY meningococcal vaccine as a control. The CDR3 runs from the conserved cysteine through the conserved F or W. D genes are given only for firm matches. Expanded clones get a size class; other rows say once, few or many, or leave the size out.

>TRBD1|-|TRBV18|TRBJ2-6
CASSRRGTDSSGANVLTF
TGTGCCAGCTCACGTCGAGGGACAGATAGCTCTGGGGCCAACGTCCTGACTTTC
>TRBD1|-|TRBV7-2|TRBJ1-6
CASSSGDRGINSPLHF
TGTGCCAGCAGCTCTGGGGACAGGGGGATCAATTCACCCCTCCACTTT
>-|-|TRBV24-1|TRBJ2-3
CATSDFGQGTDTQYF
TGTGCCACCAGTGATTTTGGGCAGGGGACAGATACGCAGTATTTT
>TRBD2|-|TRBV27|TRBJ2-5
CASSPLLAGLETQYF
TGTGCCAGCAGTCCACTACTAGCGGGGCTGGAGACCCAGTACTTC
>TRBD1|-|TRBV19|TRBJ2-7
CASTGQGHEQYF
TGTGCCAGTACGGGACAGGGCCACGAGCAGTACTTC
>-|-|TRBV4-1|TRBJ1-2
CAAGHLSYGYTF
TGCGCTGCGGGACACCTATCATATGGCTACACCTTC
>-|-|TRBV25-1|TRBJ2-2
CASSASEAGELFF
TGTGCCAGCAGTGCCTCAGAGGCCGGGGAGCTGTTTTTT
>TRBD2|-|TRBV12-3/TRBV12-4|TRBJ2-7
CASSLWEGSEQYF
TGTGCCAGCAGTTTATGGGAGGGATCCGAGCAGTACTTC
>TRBD1|-|TRBV5-6|TRBJ2-7
CASSIGTGINEQYF
TGTGCCAGCAGCATCGGGACAGGGATAAACGAGCAGTACTTC
>TRBD2|-|TRBV7-9|TRBJ2-3
CASSYWGREGDTQYF
TGTGCCAGCAGCTATTGGGGGCGGGAGGGAGATACGCAGTATTTT
>-|-|TRBV11-2|TRBJ2-7
CASSREIRYEQYF
TGTGCCAGCAGCCGTGAGATTCGCTACGAGCAGTACTTC
>-|-|TRBV28|TRBJ2-1
CASIGPEGGYNEQFF
TGTGCCAGCATAGGTCCAGAGGGAGGATACAATGAGCAGTTCTTC
>-|-|TRBV5-8|TRBJ2-7
CASSLVYEQYF
TGTGCCAGCAGCTTGGTCTACGAGCAGTACTTC
>TRBD2|once|TRBV2|TRBJ2-5
CASSPGLAGPITNF
TGTGCCAGCAGTCCGGGACTAGCGGGACCAATAACTAACTTC
>TRBD1|-|TRBV15|TRBJ2-7
CATSAHRTGGKDEQYF
TGTGCCACCAGCGCTCATCGGACAGGGGGCAAGGACGAGCAGTACTTC
>-|-|TRBV11-2|TRBJ2-7
CASSLPRGGGLTYEQYF
TGTGCCAGCAGCTTACCTAGAGGGGGGGGCCTCACCTACGAGCAGTACTTC
>-|-|TRBV12-3/TRBV12-4|TRBJ2-4
CASSAGQKNIQYF
TGTGCCAGCAGTGCCGGACAGAAAAACATTCAGTACTTC
>-|-|TRBV3-1/TRBV3-2|TRBJ2-7
CASSQGQRRGYEQYF
TGTGCCAGCAGCCAAGGCCAACGCCGAGGCTACGAGCAGTACTTC
>TRBD2|-|TRBV18|TRBJ2-3
CASSPLTSGRSSDTQYF
TGTGCCAGCTCACCGTTGACTAGCGGGAGGTCATCAGATACGCAGTATTTT
>TRBD1|-|TRBV7-9|TRBJ2-1
CASSSTGDNEQFF
TGTGCCAGCAGCTCCACAGGGGACAATGAGCAGTTCTTC
>-|-|TRBV6-6|TRBJ2-1
CASTLTWREDNEQFF
TGTGCCAGCACACTAACTTGGCGGGAAGACAATGAGCAGTTCTTC
>TRBD1|-|TRBV28|TRBJ2-7
CASSLDRVDEQYF
TGTGCCAGCAGTCTGGACAGGGTGGACGAGCAGTACTTC
>TRBD2|-|TRBV3-1/TRBV3-2|TRBJ2-1
CASSKRGTSGREEQFF
TGTGCCAGCAGCAAAAGGGGGACTAGCGGGAGGGAGGAGCAGTTCTTC
>-|-|TRBV18|TRBJ2-3
CASSPQDRTDTQYF
TGTGCCAGCTCACCCCAAGACCGCACAGATACGCAGTATTTT
>-|few|TRBV5-4|TRBJ1-5
CASSLEGGGQPQHF
TGTGCCAGCAGCTTGGAAGGGGGGGGTCAGCCCCAGCATTTT
>-|-|TRBV2|TRBJ2-3
CASSRDHKSTDTQYF
TGTGCCAGCAGCCGGGACCACAAAAGCACAGATACGCAGTATTTT
>TRBD1|-|TRBV7-2|TRBJ1-2
CASSPPRGTGRSGYTF
TGTGCCAGCAGCCCGCCCCGTGGGACAGGGAGGAGTGGCTACACCTTC
>-|few|TRBV30|TRBJ1-1
CAWQPTWPVEAFF
TGTGCCTGGCAGCCGACCTGGCCGGTGGAAGCTTTCTTT
>TRBD1|few|TRBV9|TRBJ2-2
CASSARQGWTGELFF
TGTGCCAGCAGCGCCCGACAGGGATGGACCGGGGAGCTGTTTTTT
>TRBD2|-|TRBV4-1|TRBJ2-7
CASSQSSGSYEQYF
TGCGCCAGCAGCCAATCTAGCGGGTCCTACGAGCAGTACTTC
>-|few|TRBV11-1|TRBJ2-7
CASSFSTGSYEQYF
TGTGCCAGCAGCTTTTCGACAGGCTCCTACGAGCAGTACTTC
>-|-|TRBV12-5|TRBJ1-2
CASGDYPLLRSGKNGYTF
TGTGCTAGTGGTGATTATCCCCTCCTACGGTCAGGGAAGAATGGCTACACCTTC
>-|-|TRBV30|TRBJ1-2
CALEPGSYGYTF
TGTGCTCTGGAGCCCGGGTCCTATGGCTACACCTTC
>TRBD2|-|TRBV19|TRBJ2-1
CASSIDPSSGTFNEQFF
TGTGCCAGTAGTATAGATCCGTCTAGCGGGACCTTCAATGAGCAGTTCTTC
>-|-|TRBV4-1|TRBJ1-3
CASSRAGLLLPGNTIYF
TGCGCCAGCAGCCGGGCGGGACTTCTTCTCCCGGGGAACACCATATATTTT
>-|-|TRBV27|TRBJ2-1
CASSLSPQGWGPSNEQFF
TGTGCCAGCAGTTTGTCCCCACAGGGTTGGGGCCCTTCCAATGAGCAGTTCTTC
>-|-|TRBV12-3/TRBV12-4|TRBJ1-6
CASSFGSYSPLHF
TGTGCCAGCAGTTTTGGAAGCTATTCACCCCTCCACTTT
>TRBD2|once|TRBV5-4|TRBJ2-2
CASSSPHPGLAGAGELFF
TGTGCCAGCAGCTCACCGCACCCCGGACTAGCGGGAGCCGGGGAGCTGTTTTTT
>-|-|TRBV5-1|TRBJ2-3
CASSLRSAHTDTQYF
TGCGCCAGCAGCTTGAGGAGCGCCCACACAGATACGCAGTATTTT
>TRBD2|-|TRBV5-1|TRBJ2-3
CASSLMLAGRGDTQYF
TGCGCCAGCAGCTTGATGCTAGCGGGGAGGGGTGATACGCAGTATTTT
>TRBD1|-|TRBV7-2|TRBJ2-3
CASSLDRGRVDTQYF
TGTGCCAGCAGCTTGGACAGGGGGCGCGTTGATACGCAGTATTTT
>-|-|TRBV27|TRBJ1-4
CASSPRGHLLNEKLFF
TGTGCCAGCAGTCCCCGGGGGCACCTTCTTAATGAAAAACTGTTTTTT
>-|-|TRBV7-9|TRBJ2-7
CASSLVRQANYEQYF
TGTGCCAGCAGCTTAGTACGACAGGCCAACTACGAGCAGTACTTC
>TRBD1|-|TRBV19|TRBJ2-7
CASSMGDRDPQYF
TGTGCCAGTAGTATGGGGGACAGGGATCCCCAGTACTTC
>TRBD2|-|TRBV19|TRBJ2-1
CASSMKELAGYSYNEQFF
TGTGCCAGTAGTATGAAAGAGCTAGCGGGCTACTCCTACAATGAGCAGTTCTTC
>TRBD1|-|TRBV5-1|TRBJ2-7
CASSTGTGRYEQYF
TGCGCCAGCAGCACCGGGACAGGGCGGTACGAGCAGTACTTC
>TRBD1|-|TRBV5-5|TRBJ2-7
CASSFPGQTHYEQYF
TGTGCCAGCAGCTTTCCGGGACAGACCCACTACGAGCAGTACTTC
>-|-|TRBV23-1|TRBJ1-2
CASSHPPRLGGYTF
TGCGCCAGCAGTCACCCCCCACGTCTGGGGGGCTACACCTTC
>TRBD1|-|TRBV4-2|TRBJ2-3
CASSQDGGTGGSDTQYF
TGTGCCAGCAGCCAAGATGGGGGGACAGGGGGTTCAGATACGCAGTATTTT
>TRBD1|-|TRBV5-6|TRBJ2-5
CASSPGQGQETQYF
TGTGCCAGCAGCCCGGGACAGGGCCAAGAGACCCAGTACTTC
>-|-|TRBV3-1/TRBV3-2|TRBJ1-6
CASSQGRGQRGPNSPLHF
TGTGCCAGCAGCCAAGGTCGGGGGCAAAGGGGACCAAACTCACCCCTCCACTTT
>TRBD1|-|TRBV2|TRBJ1-5
CASSYDRDQPQHF
TGTGCCAGCAGCTACGACAGGGATCAGCCCCAGCATTTT